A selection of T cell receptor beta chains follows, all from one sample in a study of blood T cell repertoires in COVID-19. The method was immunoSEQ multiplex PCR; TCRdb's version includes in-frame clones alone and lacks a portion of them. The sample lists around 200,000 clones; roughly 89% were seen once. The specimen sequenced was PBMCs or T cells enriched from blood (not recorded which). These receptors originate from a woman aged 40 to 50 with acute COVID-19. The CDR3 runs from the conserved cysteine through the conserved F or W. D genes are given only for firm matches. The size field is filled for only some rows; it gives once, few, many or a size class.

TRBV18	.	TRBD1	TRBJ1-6	CASSPLGGTDSPLHF	TGTGCCAGCTCACCACTTGGGGGGACAGATTCACCCCTCCACTTT
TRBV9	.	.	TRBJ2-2	CASSPDTGELFF	TGTGCCAGCAGCCCGGACACCGGGGAGCTGTTTTTT
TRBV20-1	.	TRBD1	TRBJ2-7	CSASNRGSEQYF	TGCAGTGCTAGTAACAGGGGAAGCGAGCAGTACTTC
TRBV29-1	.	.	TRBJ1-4	CSAADLGEKLFF	TGCAGCGCCGCTGACTTGGGTGAAAAACTGTTTTTT
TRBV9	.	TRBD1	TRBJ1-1	CASSSVEFSRTGGHTNTEAFF	TGTGCCAGCAGCTCCGTAGAGTTTTCCCGAACAGGGGGACACACGAACACTGAAGCTTTCTTT
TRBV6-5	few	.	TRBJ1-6	CASSYSRPGSSPLHF	TGTGCCAGCAGTTACTCCCGTCCAGGGTCTTCACCCCTCCACTTT
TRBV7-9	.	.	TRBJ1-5	CASSLGGGVSNQPQHF	TGTGCCAGCAGCTTAGGAGGAGGGGTTAGCAATCAGCCCCAGCATTTT
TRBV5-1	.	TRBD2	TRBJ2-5	CASSFLGGGWTSDVQETQYF	TGCGCCAGCAGCTTCCTTGGCGGCGGTTGGACTAGCGATGTTCAAGAGACCCAGTACTTC
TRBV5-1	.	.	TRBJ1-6	CASSLRQARESPLHF	TGCGCCAGCAGCTTGCGACAGGCAAGAGAGTCACCCCTCCACTTT
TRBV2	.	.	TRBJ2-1	CASSDGMGGPRNEQFF	TGTGCCAGCAGTGATGGTATGGGGGGGCCCCGCAATGAGCAGTTCTTC
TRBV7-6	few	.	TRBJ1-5	CASSLSLGRQPQHF	TGTGCCAGCAGCCTAAGTCTGGGGCGTCAGCCCCAGCATTTT
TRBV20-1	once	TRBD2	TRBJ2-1	CSPTSGNEQFF	TGCAGTCCAACTAGCGGCAATGAGCAGTTCTTC
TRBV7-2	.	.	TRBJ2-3	CASSSDSTYTDTQYF	TGTGCCAGCAGCTCAGACTCAACTTACACAGATACGCAGTATTTT
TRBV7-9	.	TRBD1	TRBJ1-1	CASSLTQGTEAFF	TGTGCCAGCAGCCTGACACAGGGGACTGAAGCTTTCTTT
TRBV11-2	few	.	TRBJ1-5	CASSWGLNQPQHF	TGTGCCAGCAGCTGGGGACTCAATCAGCCCCAGCATTTT
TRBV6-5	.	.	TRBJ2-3	CASSYGTEAEDTQYF	TGTGCCAGCAGTTACGGGACTGAGGCGGAAGATACGCAGTATTTT
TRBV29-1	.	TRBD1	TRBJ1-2	CSVERQGWGYTF	TGCAGCGTTGAACGACAGGGTTGGGGCTACACCTTC
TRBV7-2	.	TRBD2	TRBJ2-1	CASSPDSGVGEQFF	TGTGCCAGCAGCCCTGATAGCGGGGTAGGTGAGCAGTTCTTC
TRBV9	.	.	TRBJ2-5	CASRGVAVSQETQYF	TGTGCCAGCAGGGGGGTAGCGGTATCTCAAGAGACCCAGTACTTC
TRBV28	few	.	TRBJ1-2	CASSLQLYGYTF	TGTGCCAGCAGTCTTCAACTCTATGGCTACACCTTC
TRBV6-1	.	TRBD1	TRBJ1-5	CASSDTWTGGYSNQPQHF	TGTGCCAGCAGTGACACCTGGACAGGGGGATATAGCAATCAGCCCCAGCATTTT
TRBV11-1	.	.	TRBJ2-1	CASSPRNEQFF	TGTGCCAGCAGCCCCCGCAATGAGCAGTTCTTC
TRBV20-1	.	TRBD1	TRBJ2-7	CSASVPRGSYEQYF	TGCAGTGCTAGTGTCCCCAGGGGGTCCTACGAGCAGTACTTC
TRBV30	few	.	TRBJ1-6	CALGGTANSPLHF	TGTGCGCTGGGAGGGACGGCTAATTCACCCCTCCACTTT
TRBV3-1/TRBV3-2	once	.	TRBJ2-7	CASSLRGTPLGEQYF	TGTGCCAGCAGCCTCAGGGGAACCCCCCTGGGCGAGCAGTACTTC
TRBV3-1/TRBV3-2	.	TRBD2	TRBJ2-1	CASSQGRAGGRNEQFF	TGTGCCAGCAGCCAAGGAAGAGCGGGGGGGCGCAATGAGCAGTTCTTC
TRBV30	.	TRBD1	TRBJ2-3	CAWSPGQAFLTDTQYF	TGTGCCTGGAGTCCGGGACAGGCGTTCCTCACAGATACGCAGTATTTT
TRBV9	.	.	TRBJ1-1	CASSVEGGDTEAFF	TGTGCCAGCAGCGTAGAGGGAGGGGACACTGAAGCTTTCTTT
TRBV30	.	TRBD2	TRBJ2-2	CAWSVRGLSPGELFF	TGTGCCTGGAGTGTACGGGGACTATCCCCCGGGGAGCTGTTTTTT
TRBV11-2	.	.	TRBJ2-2	CASSLGTGTGELFF	TGTGCCAGCAGCTTAGGTACAGGGACCGGGGAGCTGTTTTTT
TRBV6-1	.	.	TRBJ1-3	CASSEGRAPGNTIYF	TGTGCCAGCAGTGAAGGGAGGGCCCCTGGAAACACCATATATTTT
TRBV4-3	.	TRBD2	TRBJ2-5	CASSQLAGGLQETQYF	TGCGCCAGCAGCCAATTAGCGGGAGGACTCCAAGAGACCCAGTACTTC
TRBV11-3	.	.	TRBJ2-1	CASSSLFPGAEQFF	TGTGCCAGCAGCTCCTTATTCCCCGGTGCTGAGCAGTTCTTC
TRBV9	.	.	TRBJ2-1	CASSVATPGTGKNEQFF	TGTGCCAGCAGCGTAGCAACACCCGGGACTGGCAAAAATGAGCAGTTCTTC
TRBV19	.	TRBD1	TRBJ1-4	CASSVRDRSTNEKLFF	TGTGCCAGTAGTGTCCGGGACAGGTCAACTAATGAAAAACTGTTTTTT
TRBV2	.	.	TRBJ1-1	CASSEVNRNTEAFF	TGTGCCAGCAGTGAAGTCAACAGGAACACTGAAGCTTTCTTT
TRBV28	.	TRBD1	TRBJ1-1	CASSSPGTGNTEAFF	TGTGCCAGCAGTTCCCCCGGGACAGGGAACACTGAAGCTTTCTTT
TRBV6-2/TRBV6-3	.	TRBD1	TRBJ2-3	CASSSTGGVTDTQYF	TGTGCCAGCAGCTCGACAGGGGGTGTCACAGATACGCAGTATTTT
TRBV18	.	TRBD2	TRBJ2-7	CASSPGTSGGGTYEQYF	TGTGCCAGCTCACCGGGGACTAGCGGGGGAGGAACCTACGAGCAGTACTTC
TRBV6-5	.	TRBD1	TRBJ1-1	CASSIRQGKAFF	TGTGCCAGCAGCATCCGACAGGGAAAAGCTTTCTTT
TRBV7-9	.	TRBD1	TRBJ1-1	CASSLVQGGSPAFF	TGTGCCAGCAGCTTAGTCCAGGGGGGATCTCCAGCTTTCTTT
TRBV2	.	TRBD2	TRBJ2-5	CASSVAGAGTQYF	TGTGCCAGCAGTGTAGCGGGAGCTGGGACCCAGTACTTC
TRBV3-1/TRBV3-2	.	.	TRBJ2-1	CATLTRRNEQFF	TGTGCCACCCTGACTAGGCGTAATGAGCAGTTCTTC
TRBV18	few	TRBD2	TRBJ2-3	CASSPGREDSDTQYF	TGTGCCAGCTCACCAGGGCGGGAGGACTCAGATACGCAGTATTTT
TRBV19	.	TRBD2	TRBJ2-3	CASSMRGSGTDTQYF	TGTGCCAGTAGTATGCGCGGGAGTGGTACAGATACGCAGTATTTT
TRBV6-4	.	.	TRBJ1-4	CASSVPGHLRWEKLFF	TGTGCCAGCAGTGTCCCGGGACACCTCAGGTGGGAAAAACTGTTTTTT
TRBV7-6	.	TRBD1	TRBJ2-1	CASSPRTGLGEQFF	TGTGCCAGCAGCCCGCGGACAGGCCTGGGTGAGCAGTTCTTC
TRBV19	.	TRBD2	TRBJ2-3	CASSEASGRNTQYF	TGTGCCAGTAGTGAGGCTAGCGGGAGAAATACGCAGTATTTT
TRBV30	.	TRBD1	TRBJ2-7	CAWTRGRVHEQYF	TGTGCCTGGACCAGGGGGCGAGTCCACGAGCAGTACTTC
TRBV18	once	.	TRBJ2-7	CASSPPRQTSYEQYF	TGTGCCAGCTCACCACCTCGACAGACCTCCTACGAGCAGTACTTC
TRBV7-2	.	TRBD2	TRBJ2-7	CASRPAIAGAYEQYF	TGTGCCAGCAGGCCCGCAATAGCGGGAGCCTACGAGCAGTACTTC